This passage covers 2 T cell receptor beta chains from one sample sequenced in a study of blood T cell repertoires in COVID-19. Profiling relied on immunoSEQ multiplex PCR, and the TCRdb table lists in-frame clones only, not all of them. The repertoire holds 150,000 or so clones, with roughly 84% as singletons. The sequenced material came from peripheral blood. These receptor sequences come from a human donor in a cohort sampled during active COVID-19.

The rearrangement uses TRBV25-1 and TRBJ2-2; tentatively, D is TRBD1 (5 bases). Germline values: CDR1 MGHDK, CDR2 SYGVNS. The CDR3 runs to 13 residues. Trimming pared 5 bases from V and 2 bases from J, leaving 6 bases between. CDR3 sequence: CASSRGNTGELFF. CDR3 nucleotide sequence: TGTGCCAGCAGTAGGGGAAACACCGGGGAGCTGTTTTTT.

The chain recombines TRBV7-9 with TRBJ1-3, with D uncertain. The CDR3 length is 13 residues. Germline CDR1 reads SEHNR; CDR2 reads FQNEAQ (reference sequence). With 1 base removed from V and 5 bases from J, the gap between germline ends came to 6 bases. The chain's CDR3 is CASSLGGRNTIYF. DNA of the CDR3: TGTGCCAGCAGCTTAGGAGGGAGAAACACCATATATTTT.